These 9 T cell receptor beta chains share one sample of origin, sequenced in a study of identical twins. TCRdb used MiXCR to reprocess the 5' RACE reads, holding one entry per CDR3 protein. Counted here are around 530,000 distinct CDR3 sequences, 13% to 15% occurring once; the ten biggest clones make up around 0.4%. These data are also associated with another study on yellow fever vaccine responses in identical twins.

Sequenced: CD4+ T cells sorted from blood. The receptor set was obtained from a woman under 30 in good health.

This chain connects TRBV7-9 to TRBJ2-1; a weak D match, TRBD2 (5 bases). Germline values: CDR1 SEHNR, CDR2 FQNEAQ (reference sequence). Trimming removed 3 bases at V and 3 bases at J, with 15 bases between. This CDR3 region has 16 residues. The CDR3 loop is CASSFGISSVYNEQFF. The DNA for the CDR3 is TGTGCCAGCAGCTTCGGGATTTCCTCTGTCTACAATGAGCAGTTCTTC.

This clonotype was detected a few times. The V gene is TRBV28, the J gene TRBJ2-1, with D maybe TRBD2 (5 bases). Looked up from germline, CDR1 is MDHEN and CDR2 is SYDVKM. V lost 8 bases, J lost 3 bases, and 20 bases lay in between. The CDR3 runs to 16 residues. CDR3 in amino acids: CASGLWGAGFYNEQFF. CDR3 sequence (DNA): TGTGCCAGCGGCCTATGGGGTGCGGGTTTCTACAATGAGCAGTTCTTC.

This clonotype occurred a few times. The chain carries TRBV5-1 and TRBJ2-1; TRBD2 matches at 7 bases. Germline V gives CDR1 SGHRS, CDR2 YFSETQ. This CDR3 is built from 15 residues. Unmatched junction bases numbered 11, after V lost 5 bases and J lost 6 bases. CDR3 DNA: TGCGCCAGCAGACACGGGGAGGGCCGGTTCAATGAGCAGTTCTTC. As protein: CASRHGEGRFNEQFF.

This clonotype appeared a few times. The J gene is TRBJ1-1, the V gene TRBV20-1; a possible D gene is TRBD1 (5 bases). The V and J ends lost 5 bases and 1 base respectively, with 11 bases between them. Germline CDR1 and CDR2: DFQATT and SNEGSKA (reference sequence). The CDR3 consists of 13 residues. The CDR3 coding sequence is TGCAGTGCTCCCCGACAGACGAACACTGAAGCTTTCTTT. This encodes CSAPRQTNTEAFF.

This clonotype has only a few counts. The chain carries TRBV28 and TRBJ2-1; 8 bases align to TRBD2. The J segment lost 1 base and the V segment lost 5 bases, leaving 7 bases of the junction unmatched. The CDR3 consists of 16 residues. From germline, CDR1 is MDHEN and CDR2 SYDVKM. The CDR3: CASSPPGLGSYNEQFF. CDR3 coding DNA: TGTGCCAGCAGTCCCCCGGGACTAGGGTCCTACAATGAGCAGTTCTTC.

The rearrangement joins TRBV5-1 to TRBJ2-7; D remains unclear. Germline CDR1 SGHRS, CDR2 YFSETQ. The ends were cut back, 0 bases at V and 6 bases at J, with 13 bases in the middle. The CDR3 length is 14 residues. The CDR3 coding sequence is TGCGCCAGCAGCTTGGACCCGAGAAAGGGCGAGCAGTACTTC. It specifies CASSLDPRKGEQYF.

This clonotype was observed at least ten times. The chain has TRBV28 and TRBJ2-1, with 10 bases aligning to TRBD2. In germline, CDR1 is MDHEN, CDR2 SYDVKM. The CDR3 sequence is 18 residues long. V trimming: 5 bases; J trimming: 4 bases; junction bases outside the gene matches: 14. The CDR3 nucleotides read TGTGCCAGCAGTCCCTTCGCTAGCGGGAGAGGTGGTTACAATGAGCAGTTCTTC. This translates into CASSPFASGRGGYNEQFF.

The chain has TRBV19 and TRBJ2-5; 7 nucleotides line up with TRBD1. Germline V gene sequence: CDR1 LNHDA, CDR2 SQIVND (reference sequence). With 5 bases clipped from V and 2 bases from J, the junction kept 14 bases outside the gene matches. There are 17 residues in the CDR3. The CDR3 nucleotides read TGTGCCAGTAGTCTCGGTTGGACAGGACTTCTTCAAGAGACCCAGTACTTC. Translation: CASSLGWTGLLQETQYF.

This clonotype was observed a handful of times. The chain links TRBV25-1 to TRBJ1-1; D unclear. Germline values: CDR1 MGHDK, CDR2 SYGVNS. The CDR3 consists of 13 residues. Trimming left V 6 bases short and J 2 bases short, with 10 bases between. Written as DNA, the CDR3 is TGTGCCAGCAGAAGGACCACCAACACTGAAGCTTTCTTT. Translation gives CASRRTTNTEAFF.